Each of the 8 T cell receptor beta chains below was sequenced from the same sample in a study of regulatory T cells in long-lasting Graves disease. The time point was: persistent/refractory GD, antithyroid drugs over 5 years with positive TRAb. RNA from PBMCs was the source of the TCR library. CDR3 regions were amplified by Arm-PCR using iRepertoire HTBI primers to build TCR beta libraries. TCRdb processed the multiplex PCR reads anew with MiXCR; each CDR3 protein has one entry. The data show over 650,000 distinct CDR3 sequences, with approximately 31% seen just once and under 50% held by the top ten. Sequenced here: peripheral blood mononuclear cells (PBMCs), sampled when the disease was refractory, from a patient treated with antithyroid drugs. These receptors all stem from a female donor with Graves disease.

The rearrangement links TRBV13 to TRBJ1-1; tentative D call: TRBD1 (6 bases). V was cut by 5 bases and J by 6 bases, with 19 bases left in between. CDR3 length: 15 residues. Germline V gives CDR1 PRHDT, CDR2 FYEKMQ (reference sequence). The CDR3, as DNA: TGTGCCAGCAGCCTTCCAGGACAGATGTTTCCTGAAGCTTTCTTT. Translating gives CASSLPGQMFPEAFF.

This clonotype has a handful of counts. The rearrangement uses TRBV29-1 and TRBJ1-2; D unresolved. The V and J ends lost 5 bases and 9 bases respectively, with 19 bases between them. In germline, CDR1 is SQVTM, CDR2 ANQGSEA. This CDR3 contains 13 residues. The CDR3 protein is CSVTTTRSGSYTF. Written as DNA, the CDR3 is TGCAGCGTTACGACGACCCGGAGTGGGAGCTACACCTTC. Full variable domain (rest looked up from reference TRBV29-1 and TRBJ1-2): SAVISQKPSRDICQRGTSLTIQCQVDSQVTMMFWYRQQPGQSLTLIATANQGSEATYESGFVIDKFPISRPNLTFSTLTVSNMSPEDSSIYLCSVTTTRSGSYTFGSGTRLTVV.

The V and J genes are TRBV30 and TRBJ1-1; D perhaps matches TRBD1 (5 bases). V was cut by 1 base and J by 5 bases, with 11 bases left in between. The germline gives CDR1 GTSNPN, CDR2 SVGIG (reference sequence). The CDR3 is made up of 13 amino acids. The DNA for the CDR3 is TGTGCCTGGAGTGGCGGGGGATGGACTGAAGCTTTCTTT. It is translated as CAWSGGGWTEAFF.

This chain links TRBV7-9 with TRBJ1-2; D is unclear. CDR1 is SEHNR, CDR2 FQNEAQ, per germline (reference sequence). The CDR3 runs 13 residues. V dropped 1 base and J dropped 6 bases, with 9 bases sitting between them. The CDR3 here is CASSLVGDHGYTF. CDR3 DNA sequence: TGTGCCAGCAGCTTAGTTGGAGATCATGGCTACACCTTC.

This clonotype was found many times. The chain is built from TRBV2 and TRBJ1-2; D gene ambiguous. The length of the CDR3 is 13 residues. Trimming took 8 bases from V and 13 from J, leaving 23 bases between them. CDR1 is SNHLY and CDR2 is FYNNEI in the germline V gene. The CDR3 DNA is TGTGCCAGCGGCGGGGAACGGGGATCGTCGTCCACCTTC. Its translation is CASGGERGSSSTF.

The CDR3 spells CAWGDGYTF. CDR3 DNA: TGTGCCTGGGGGGATGGCTACACCTTC. This chain joins TRBV30 and TRBJ1-2; D unclear. This CDR3 has 9 amino acids. The ends were cut back, 5 bases at V and 6 bases at J, with 4 bases in the middle. CDR1 is GTSNPN and CDR2 is SVGIG in the germline V gene (reference sequence).

In this sample, this clonotype turned up many times. V usage is TRBV28 and J usage is TRBJ1-5; a weak D match, TRBD1 (6 bases). There are 14 residues in the CDR3. The germline V and J ends were trimmed by 5 bases and 3 bases, with 11 bases remaining between them. CDR1 and CDR2 from the germline V gene are MDHEN and SYDVKM. Here the CDR3 reads CASSDGGPNQPQHF. For the CDR3, the DNA is TGTGCCAGCAGTGACGGGGGGCCCAATCAGCCCCAGCATTTT.

The chain joins TRBV20-1 to TRBJ2-7, with 7 bases that match TRBD2. CDR1 DFQATT and CDR2 SNEGSKA come from the germline V gene (reference sequence). The V segment lost 3 bases and the J segment 5 bases; nucleotides outside the gene matches: 7. CDR3 length equals 13 residues. In nucleotides, the CDR3 is TGCAGTGCTAGGGGGAGGGGATCCAACGAGCAGTACTTC. Residues: CSARGRGSNEQYF.